This T cell receptor beta chain was recovered during a study of CD8 T cells in ankylosing spondylitis. TCRdb called the 5' RACE reads again in MiXCR, with one record for every CDR3 protein. This table holds fewer than 250,000 distinct CDR3 sequences, roughly a tenth found once. The CDR3 has 16 residues. V was shortened by 0 bases and J by 2 bases, with 13 bases between the two germline ends. The germline CDR1 and CDR2 sequences are SGDLS and YYNGEE. The V call is TRBV9, the J call TRBJ2-3; D possibly corresponds to TRBD1 (6 bases). Sequencing used blood, either unsorted or a sorted T cell fraction (not recorded which). This receptor was identified in a male donor with ankylosing spondylitis or in good health (not recorded which). CDR3 sequence: CASSVVTGDITDTQYF. CDR3 DNA: TGTGCCAGCAGCGTAGTGACAGGCGATATCACAGATACGCAGTATTTT.